These 17 T cell receptor beta chains were sequenced from one sample in a study of blood T cell repertoires in COVID-19. Produced via immunoSEQ multiplex PCR; TCRdb's table is partial and in-frame only. This sample has roughly 250,000 clones, with around 83% found just once. The sequenced sample consisted of peripheral blood. These receptors all come from an elderly woman with acute or convalescent COVID-19.

The chain uses TRBV10-3 and TRBJ2-5; 8 nucleotides align to TRBD1. The CDR3 sequence is 16 residues long. V dropped 0 bases and J dropped 5; count of bases not matched to a gene: 8. CDR1 and CDR2 (germline): ENHRY, SYGVKD. The CDR3 DNA is TGTGCCATCAGTGAGTCGGCGGGACAGGTAACGGAGACCCAGTACTTC. Translation gives CAISESAGQVTETQYF.

The chain is built from TRBV28 and TRBJ2-7, with a weak D call TRBD1 (6 bases). V lost 4 bases and J 6 bases, leaving 16 bases between the germline ends. The germline CDR1 and CDR2 sequences are MDHEN and SYDVKM. The CDR3 totals 14 residues. In DNA form, the CDR3 reads TGTGCCAGCAGTTGGGGCTTAACAGGGACCGAGCAGTACTTC. Protein product: CASSWGLTGTEQYF.

The CDR3 here is CASSFFDEQFF. The CDR3 DNA follows: TGTGCCAGCAGTTTCTTTGATGAGCAGTTCTTC. This chain uses TRBV27 with TRBJ2-1; D unclear. Germline values: CDR1 MNHEY, CDR2 SMNVEV (reference sequence). Deletions cut 3 bases from V and 8 bases from J, with 5 bases between. CDR3 length equals 11 residues.

V and J are TRBV2 and TRBJ2-7; perhaps TRBD1 as D (5 bases). This CDR3 region has 12 residues. Trimming took off 6 bases at V and 7 bases at J, with 13 bases between the two ends. Germline values: CDR1 SNHLY, CDR2 FYNNEI. CDR3 nucleotides: TGTGCCAGCAGACCTGACAGTCTGGAGCAGTACTTC. Translated: CASRPDSLEQYF.

The V call is TRBV6-5, the J call TRBJ2-7, with D tentatively TRBD1 (6 bases). There are 15 residues in the CDR3. Germline V CDR1 and CDR2: MNHEY, SVGAGI. Deletions cut 6 bases from V and 5 bases from J, with 20 bases between. In DNA, the CDR3 is TGTGCCAGCAGAAGGGAAATAACAGGGTTCCACGAGCAGTACTTC. It encodes CASRREITGFHEQYF.

This clone was recorded a few times. The chain joins TRBV6-5 to TRBJ2-7, with 7 bases aligning to TRBD1. V dropped 7 bases and J dropped 0; count of bases not matched to a gene: 6. The CDR3 loop spans 14 amino acids. Germline assignment: CDR1 MNHEY and CDR2 SVGAGI. Here the CDR3 reads CASTRGGDSYEQYF. The CDR3 DNA reads TGTGCCAGCACCCGAGGGGGCGACTCCTACGAGCAGTACTTC.

The rearrangement links TRBV18 to TRBJ2-1; 7 bases are shared with TRBD2. After removal of 2 bases from V and 6 bases from J, the junction contained 1 base not matched to a gene. The CDR3 runs 13 residues. CDR1 KGHSH and CDR2 LQKENI come from the germline V gene. The CDR3 reads CASSPGGVNEQFF. The CDR3 bases are TGTGCCAGCTCACCAGGGGGGGTCAATGAGCAGTTCTTC.

This clone was seen more than once but under ten times. The chain uses TRBV7-2 and TRBJ1-1; D not resolved. V lost 2 bases, J lost 8 bases, and 12 bases lay in between. CDR3 length: 13 residues. From germline, CDR1 is SGHTA and CDR2 FQGNSA. Written as DNA, the CDR3 is TGTGCCAGCAGCTTAATGGGAGCTTGGGAAGCTTTCTTT. Translating gives CASSLMGAWEAFF. The full variable domain, in which reference TRBV7-2 and TRBJ1-1 provide the parts outside the CDR3, is GAGVSQSPSNKVTEKGKDVELRCDPISGHTALYWYRQSLGQGLEFLIYFQGNSAPDKSGLPSDRFSAERTGGSVSTLTIQRTQQEDSAVYLCASSLMGAWEAFFGQGTRLTVV.

The chain couples TRBV5-1 to TRBJ1-1, with unresolved D. Trimming shortened V by 5 bases and J by 6 bases, and 20 bases separated the two germline ends. The CDR3 runs to 15 residues. CDR1 is SGHRS and CDR2 is YFSETQ in the germline V gene. The CDR3 DNA is TGCGCCAGCAGTCCTACCGTGGGCCTGCATTCTGAAGCTTTCTTT. Amino acids: CASSPTVGLHSEAFF.

The V call is TRBV5-1, the J call TRBJ1-2; 7 nucleotides agree with TRBD1. Germline V gene data show CDR1 as SGHRS and CDR2 as YFSETQ. V lost 4 bases and J lost 7; bases outside the gene matches: 10. This CDR3 is built from 14 residues. In DNA, the CDR3 is TGCGCCAGCAGCCCGCTACAGGGGTTGGTTGGCTACACCTTC. It codes for CASSPLQGLVGYTF.

This clone was counted once. The chain has TRBV28 and TRBJ1-5; possibly TRBD1 for D (6 bases). Germline lookup yields CDR1 MDHEN and CDR2 SYDVKM. Between the trimmed V and J ends, which lost 8 bases and 2 bases, there was a span of 13 bases. CDR3 length: 14 residues. The CDR3, as DNA: TGTGCCAGCGGGGCGGGGGGCGGCAATCAGCCCCAGCATTTT. This codes for CASGAGGGNQPQHF.

In this sample, this clone turned up once. In nucleotides, the CDR3 is TGTGCCAGCAGTTTGCCAGGGTCTTTGCAGCCCCAGCATTTT. Its translation is CASSLPGSLQPQHF. The rearrangement links TRBV28 to TRBJ1-5; D possibly corresponds to TRBD1 (5 bases). Germline CDR1 MDHEN, CDR2 SYDVKM. The germline V and J ends were trimmed by 3 bases and 7 bases, with 13 bases remaining between them. CDR3 size: 14 residues.

This chain uses TRBV6-5 with TRBJ2-7; 8 positions match TRBD2. This CDR3 has 14 amino acids. J was trimmed by 5 bases and V by 8 bases; bases with no gene match: 11. CDR1 and CDR2 (germline): MNHEY, SVGAGI. In DNA form, the CDR3 reads TGTGCCAGCCACCTCCGGGAGGGTAGTAACGAGCAGTACTTC. Its translation is CASHLREGSNEQYF.

The rearrangement uses TRBV3-1 (or the pseudogene TRBV3-2) and TRBJ1-6; a weak D match, TRBD1 (5 bases). Germline loops: CDR1 LGHDT, CDR2 YNNKEL (reference sequence). This CDR3 contains 14 residues. V lost 3 bases and J lost 9, with 12 bases in between. The CDR3 here is CASSQRRGSSPLHF. The CDR3 region has the DNA TGTGCCAGCAGCCAGAGGCGGGGGAGTTCACCCCTCCACTTT.

V gene TRBV12-5 combines with J gene TRBJ2-1; D may be TRBD1 (6 bases). CDR3 size: 16 residues. Trimming took off 6 bases at V and 3 bases at J, with 18 bases between the two ends. Germline V gene sequence: CDR1 LGHNT, CDR2 FRNRAP. As DNA, the CDR3 is TGTGCTAGTGGCAAAACCGGGACAACCTTCTACAATGAGCAGTTCTTC. As protein: CASGKTGTTFYNEQFF. Variable domain in full (rest from reference TRBV12-5 and TRBJ2-1): DARVTQTPRHKVTEMGQEVTMRCQPILGHNTVFWYRQTMMQGLELLAYFRNRAPLDDSGMPKDRFSAEMPDATLATLKIQPSEPRDSAVYFCASGKTGTTFYNEQFFGPGTRLTVL.

This clone was picked up a small number of times. The V call is TRBV6-6, the J call TRBJ2-2; D possibly corresponds to TRBD2 (5 bases). The CDR3 is 14 residues long. Germline V gene sequence: CDR1 MNHNY, CDR2 SVGAGI (reference sequence). V was pared by 10 bases and J by 4 bases, with 16 bases between. CDR3 coding DNA: TGTGCCACCGGAGGCGGCATAAGCACCGGGGAGCTGTTTTTT. As protein: CATGGGISTGELFF.

This clone showed up just a few times. The chain uses TRBV27 and TRBJ2-7; 7 bases fit TRBD1. The germline V gene has CDR1 MNHEY and CDR2 SMNVEV (reference sequence). The CDR3 consists of 15 residues. After removal of 6 bases from V and 0 bases from J, the junction contained 8 bases not matched to a gene. CDR3 coding DNA: TGTGCCAGCAGGCGAGGGGGCGGTAGCTCCTACGAGCAGTACTTC. Protein sequence: CASRRGGGSSYEQYF.